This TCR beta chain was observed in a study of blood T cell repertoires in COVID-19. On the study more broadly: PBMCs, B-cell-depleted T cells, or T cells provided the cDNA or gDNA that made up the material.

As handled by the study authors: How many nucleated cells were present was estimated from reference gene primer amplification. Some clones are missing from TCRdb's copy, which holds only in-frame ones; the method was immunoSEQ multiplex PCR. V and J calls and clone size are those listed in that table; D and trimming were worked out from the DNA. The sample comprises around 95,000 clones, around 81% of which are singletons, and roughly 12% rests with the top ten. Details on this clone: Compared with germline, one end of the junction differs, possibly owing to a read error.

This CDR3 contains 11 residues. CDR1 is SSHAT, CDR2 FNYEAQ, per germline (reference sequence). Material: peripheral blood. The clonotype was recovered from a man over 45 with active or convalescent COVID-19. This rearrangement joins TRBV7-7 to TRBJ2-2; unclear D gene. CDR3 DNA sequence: TGTGCTAGCATGGCTGGCGGTGTGTTGTTTTTT. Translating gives CASMAGGVLFF.